This T cell receptor beta chain was captured by sequencing in a study of brain T cells in children with intractable seizures. This table comes from immunoSEQ multiplex PCR, and its TCRdb copy is limited to in-frame clones, with some not included. The data hold roughly 64,000 clones, with 90% to 96% observed a single time. CDR3 length equals 13 residues. Germline V gene data show CDR1 as SGDLS and CDR2 as YYNGEE. Trimming pared 0 bases from V and 7 bases from J, leaving 9 bases between. Sequencing was limited to surgery cases with top T cell transcript signatures in brain tissue. The sequence derives from a boy in the first two years of life with focal cortical dysplasia and intractable seizures. The V call is TRBV9, the J call TRBJ2-3; D is unresolved. This specimen was peripheral blood, taken at surgery. The CDR3 sequence: CASSVGITYTQYF. Written as DNA, the CDR3 is TGTGCCAGCAGCGTAGGTATTACCTATACGCAGTATTTT.